These T cell receptor beta chains were read from a single sample in a study of preoperative IRX-2 immunotherapy in early breast cancer. Method: immunoSEQ multiplex PCR; TCRdb's copy keeps in-frame clones and lacks some. The sample carries just over 25,000 clones, approximately 78% recorded once. This sample comprised lymph node tissue, obtained after IRX-2 immunotherapy. These receptors came from a human donor with breast cancer. CDR3s include the opening cysteine and the closing phenylalanine or tryptophan. The D gene is left open where the match is weak. Where a row states a size, it is once, few, many or the class of an expanded clone; other rows omit it.

size	D	V	J	DNA	CDR3
few	NA	TRBV11-3	TRBJ1-2	TGTGCCAGCAGCTTAGAAGGGTTTGCTAACTATGGCTACACCTTC	CASSLEGFANYGYTF
NA	NA	TRBV5-1	TRBJ2-3	TGCGCCAGCAGCTTACGGCAGGGCACAGATACGCAGTATTTT	CASSLRQGTDTQYF
NA	NA	TRBV7-5	TRBJ2-1	TGTGCCAGCAGCTTAGAGGGCGCGGGGAGCGGCTACAATGAGCAGTTCTTC	CASSLEGAGSGYNEQFF
NA	TRBD1	TRBV19	TRBJ1-1	TGTGCCACAGGGGGTCGGGTGAACACTGAAGCTTTCTTT	CATGGRVNTEAFF
NA	NA	TRBV6-8	TRBJ2-3	TGTGCCAGCAGACCAAGACTAGGCCTCACAGATACGCAGTATTTT	CASRPRLGLTDTQYF
NA	TRBD1	TRBV28	TRBJ1-1	TGTGCCAGCAATAGCCAGGGGGCCGTCGTCAAAAAGAACACTGAAGCTTTCTTT	CASNSQGAVVKKNTEAFF
NA	NA	TRBV10-3	TRBJ1-5	TGTGCCATCAGTCGGGACTCGGGCAATCAGCCCCAGCATTTT	CAISRDSGNQPQHF
NA	NA	TRBV18	TRBJ1-4	TGTGCCAGCTCACCACGCACATCTGCAACTAATGAAAAACTGTTTTTT	CASSPRTSATNEKLFF
NA	NA	TRBV18	TRBJ2-3	TGTGCCAGCTCACCATGGGGGCCAGATACGCAGTATTTT	CASSPWGPDTQYF
NA	NA	TRBV9	TRBJ1-2	TGTGCCAGCAGCGTGGCAGGTAGTCTTGGCTACACCTTC	CASSVAGSLGYTF
NA	NA	TRBV7-7	TRBJ2-2	TGTGCCAGCAGCCCCCCAGGACCCACCGGGGAGCTGTTTTTT	CASSPPGPTGELFF
NA	NA	TRBV29-1	TRBJ1-2	TGCAGCGTGGTCAGAGCGGGGTATGGCTACACCTTC	CSVVRAGYGYTF
NA	NA	TRBV11-3	TRBJ1-5	TGTGCCAGCAGCTTGGGAACAGTTAGCAATCAGCCCCAGCATTTT	CASSLGTVSNQPQHF
NA	NA	TRBV6-8	TRBJ2-7	TGTGCCAGCAGCCAACGGACGGCCGGATTCTACGAGCAGTACTTC	CASSQRTAGFYEQYF
NA	TRBD1	TRBV11-3	TRBJ1-2	TGTGCCAGCAGCCGGGACAGGGGCGCGGAGGGCTACACCTTC	CASSRDRGAEGYTF
NA	TRBD1	TRBV5-1	TRBJ2-3	TGCGCCAGCAGCTGGGGGACAGGGGGATCAGATACGCAGTATTTT	CASSWGTGGSDTQYF
NA	NA	TRBV28	TRBJ1-5	TGTGCCAGCAGTTTTCCGTTTTTCAGCCCAGGGTCTAGCAATCAGCCCCAGCATTTT	CASSFPFFSPGSSNQPQHF
NA	TRBD2	TRBV6-4	TRBJ2-1	TGTGCCAGCAGCCGGACTAGCGGGGCCAATGAGCAGTTCTTC	CASSRTSGANEQFF